What follows describes a single T cell receptor beta chain. Its antigen is not identified. Caucasian adults living in Nashville, Tennessee, provided all samples. The sample comes from a study of shared clonotypes between healthy human individuals. Whole-study findings and limits: Estimated richness values were generally larger in naive subsets than in memory subsets.

TCRdb keeps only in-frame clones here, not all; method: immunoSEQ multiplex PCR. The sample carries 2,500,000 or so clones, over 85% recorded once. Germline V gene data show CDR1 as DFQATT and CDR2 as SNEGSKA (reference sequence). Trimming shortened V by 6 bases and J by 1 base, and 7 bases separated the two germline ends. CDR3 size: 11 residues. Sample: naive CD4+ T cells sorted from blood. Subset specified: CD45RA+ positively selected. The TCR comes from a young man in good health. J is TRBJ2-7 and V is TRBV20-1; D gene uncertain. The CDR3, as DNA: TGCAGTGCCAAGTGGTCCTACGAGCAGTACTTC. Its translation: CSAKWSYEQYF.